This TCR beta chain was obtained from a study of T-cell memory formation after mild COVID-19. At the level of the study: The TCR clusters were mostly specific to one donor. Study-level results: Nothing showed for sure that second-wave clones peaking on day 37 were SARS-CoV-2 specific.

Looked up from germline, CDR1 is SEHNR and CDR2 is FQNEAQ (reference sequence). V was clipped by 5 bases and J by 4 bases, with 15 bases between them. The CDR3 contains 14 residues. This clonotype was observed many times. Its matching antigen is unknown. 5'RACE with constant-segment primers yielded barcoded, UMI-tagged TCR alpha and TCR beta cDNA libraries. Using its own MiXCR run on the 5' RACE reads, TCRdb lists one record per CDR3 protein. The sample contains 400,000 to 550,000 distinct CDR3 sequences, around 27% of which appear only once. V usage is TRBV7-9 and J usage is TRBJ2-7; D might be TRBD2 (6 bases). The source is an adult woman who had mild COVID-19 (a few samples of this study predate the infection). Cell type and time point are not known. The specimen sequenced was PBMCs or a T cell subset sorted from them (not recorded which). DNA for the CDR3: TGTGCCAGCAGCCCAACTGGCGGGATGTACGAGCAGTACTTC. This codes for CASSPTGGMYEQYF.